This is a list of T cell receptor beta chains from one sample in a study of blood T cell repertoires in COVID-19. The table came from immunoSEQ multiplex PCR; TCRdb's copy has only in-frame clones and leaves some out. The profile shows approximately 300,000 clones, about nine tenths of them singletons. The sample consisted of PBMCs or T cells enriched from blood (not recorded which). The receptors originated from a man aged 55 to 70 who had recovered from COVID-19. Both conserved end residues are part of each CDR3. Fields, in order: V gene, D gene, J gene, clone size, CDR3 DNA, CDR3 protein. A D gene is named only where the DNA matches it firmly. Size is stated for part of the rows, as once, few or many counts, or as a class when the clone is expanded.

v_gene: TRBV7-9
d_gene: TRBD1
j_gene: TRBJ2-1
abundance: .
CDR3nt: TGTGCCAGCAGCTTAAGGACAGGCGCCTACAATGAGCAGTTCTTC
CDR3aa: CASSLRTGAYNEQFF

v_gene: TRBV14
d_gene: TRBD2
j_gene: TRBJ2-7
abundance: .
CDR3nt: TGTGCCAGCAGCCAAGTGCGGGAGGCCGAGCAGTACTTC
CDR3aa: CASSQVREAEQYF

v_gene: TRBV28
d_gene: TRBD1
j_gene: TRBJ2-5
abundance: .
CDR3nt: TGTGCCAGCACCTCTCCTGGGACAGGGATTGAAACCCAGTACTTC
CDR3aa: CASTSPGTGIETQYF

v_gene: TRBV11-2
d_gene: .
j_gene: TRBJ2-2
abundance: few
CDR3nt: TGTGCCAGCAGCTGGGAAGCCCGGGGTACCGGGGAGCTGTTTTTT
CDR3aa: CASSWEARGTGELFF

v_gene: TRBV25-1
d_gene: .
j_gene: TRBJ2-5
abundance: .
CDR3nt: TGTGCCAGCAGTGAACAGGGATTGGGAGAGACCCAGTACTTC
CDR3aa: CASSEQGLGETQYF

v_gene: TRBV11-1
d_gene: .
j_gene: TRBJ2-3
abundance: .
CDR3nt: TGTGCCAGCAGCTTAATCTCACGGGATCTCGCAGATACGCAGTATTTT
CDR3aa: CASSLISRDLADTQYF

v_gene: TRBV19
d_gene: TRBD1
j_gene: TRBJ1-2
abundance: .
CDR3nt: TGTGCCAGTAGTTTGTCGGGACAGCTCTATGGCTACACCTTC
CDR3aa: CASSLSGQLYGYTF

v_gene: TRBV19
d_gene: .
j_gene: TRBJ2-3
abundance: once
CDR3nt: TGTGCCAGTAGGGCGGGAAGCACAGATACGCAGTATTTT
CDR3aa: CASRAGSTDTQYF

v_gene: TRBV7-3
d_gene: TRBD1
j_gene: TRBJ2-7
abundance: few
CDR3nt: TGTGCCAGCAGCCAAGGACAGGGACGCGCCTACGAGCAGTACTTC
CDR3aa: CASSQGQGRAYEQYF

v_gene: TRBV28
d_gene: TRBD2
j_gene: TRBJ2-7
abundance: .
CDR3nt: TGTGCCAGCAGCCTAAGGGGGACACTAGCGGGAGGCGTATGGTTAAGGGGCGAGCAGTACTTC
CDR3aa: CASSLRGTLAGGVWLRGEQYF

v_gene: TRBV5-1
d_gene: TRBD2
j_gene: TRBJ2-7
abundance: few
CDR3nt: TGCGCCAGCAGCTTGGGGGGTCGGGAGGGTTCCTACGAGCAGTACTTC
CDR3aa: CASSLGGREGSYEQYF

v_gene: TRBV28
d_gene: TRBD1
j_gene: TRBJ2-7
abundance: .
CDR3nt: TGTGCCAGCAGTCAAAGGGACAGGGGAGACGAGCAGTACTTC
CDR3aa: CASSQRDRGDEQYF

v_gene: TRBV12-3/TRBV12-4
d_gene: TRBD2
j_gene: TRBJ2-3
abundance: .
CDR3nt: TGTGCCAGTTGGACTAGCGCAGGTACGCAGTATTTT
CDR3aa: CASWTSAGTQYF

v_gene: TRBV24-1
d_gene: TRBD1
j_gene: TRBJ1-2
abundance: once
CDR3nt: TGTGCCACCAGTGATACGACAGGGACCGAATATGGCTACACCTTC
CDR3aa: CATSDTTGTEYGYTF

v_gene: TRBV24-1
d_gene: .
j_gene: TRBJ1-3
abundance: .
CDR3nt: TGTGCCACCAGTGACCGAGATCCTGGAAACACCATATATTTT
CDR3aa: CATSDRDPGNTIYF

v_gene: TRBV19
d_gene: TRBD1
j_gene: TRBJ1-6
abundance: .
CDR3nt: TGTGCCAGTAGAGCGCAGGGGACAGGGGTTTCACCCCTCCACTTT
CDR3aa: CASRAQGTGVSPLHF

v_gene: TRBV9
d_gene: TRBD2
j_gene: TRBJ2-7
abundance: .
CDR3nt: TGTGCCAGCAGCGCGTTCACCGGGACTAACGAGCAGTACTTC
CDR3aa: CASSAFTGTNEQYF

v_gene: TRBV5-1
d_gene: TRBD1
j_gene: TRBJ1-1
abundance: .
CDR3nt: TGCGCCAGCAGCTTGATCGCAGGGGGCGGCACTGAAGCTTTCTTT
CDR3aa: CASSLIAGGGTEAFF

v_gene: TRBV4-1
d_gene: .
j_gene: TRBJ2-7
abundance: .
CDR3nt: TGCGCCAGCAGCCGAGAGATGGCACTAGTGGGGTACGAGCAGTACTTC
CDR3aa: CASSREMALVGYEQYF

v_gene: TRBV2
d_gene: .
j_gene: TRBJ1-2
abundance: .
CDR3nt: TGTGCCAGCAGAAATACCCTCGGACAAGGAAACTATGGCTACACCTTC
CDR3aa: CASRNTLGQGNYGYTF

v_gene: TRBV7-2
d_gene: .
j_gene: TRBJ2-2
abundance: .
CDR3nt: TGTGCCAGCAGCTTAGGGACAACGAACACCGGGGAGCTGTTTTTT
CDR3aa: CASSLGTTNTGELFF

v_gene: TRBV2
d_gene: .
j_gene: TRBJ2-7
abundance: .
CDR3nt: TGTGCCAGCACATCCGGAGGCGGCTCCTACGAGCAGTACTTC
CDR3aa: CASTSGGGSYEQYF

v_gene: TRBV10-2
d_gene: TRBD2
j_gene: TRBJ2-5
abundance: .
CDR3nt: TGCGCCAGCAGACCTAGCGGGAATCAAGAGACCCAGTACTTC
CDR3aa: CASRPSGNQETQYF

v_gene: TRBV2
d_gene: .
j_gene: TRBJ1-3
abundance: .
CDR3nt: TGTGCCAGCAGTACAAACAGGGTAGCTGGAAACACCATATATTTT
CDR3aa: CASSTNRVAGNTIYF

v_gene: TRBV15
d_gene: .
j_gene: TRBJ1-5
abundance: .
CDR3nt: TGTGCCACCAGCAGAGATCTTAGTCAGCCCCAGCATTTT
CDR3aa: CATSRDLSQPQHF

v_gene: TRBV19
d_gene: .
j_gene: TRBJ1-5
abundance: few
CDR3nt: TGTGCCACCGCCGGGAGGGAGGCACAGCCCCAGCATTTT
CDR3aa: CATAGREAQPQHF

v_gene: TRBV15
d_gene: TRBD2
j_gene: TRBJ2-7
abundance: .
CDR3nt: TGTGCCACCAGCAGTTCTAGCGGGAGAAGGGGTCAAGGCGAGCAGTACTTC
CDR3aa: CATSSSSGRRGQGEQYF

v_gene: TRBV18
d_gene: .
j_gene: TRBJ2-1
abundance: .
CDR3nt: TGTGCCAGCTCACCACCGAGCAGGCTGAATGAGCAGTTCTTC
CDR3aa: CASSPPSRLNEQFF

v_gene: TRBV24-1
d_gene: .
j_gene: TRBJ2-1
abundance: .
CDR3nt: TGTGCCACCAGTGATCCAGGGAAGGATGAGCAGTTCTTC
CDR3aa: CATSDPGKDEQFF

v_gene: TRBV3-1/TRBV3-2
d_gene: .
j_gene: TRBJ1-4
abundance: .
CDR3nt: TGTGCCAGCAGCCTCTGGACAGATTCCTACGAAAAACTGTTTTTT
CDR3aa: CASSLWTDSYEKLFF

v_gene: TRBV9
d_gene: .
j_gene: TRBJ1-3
abundance: .
CDR3nt: TGTGCCAGCAGCGTAGATTGGGGGCCTGGAAACACCATATATTTT
CDR3aa: CASSVDWGPGNTIYF

v_gene: TRBV7-2
d_gene: TRBD2
j_gene: TRBJ2-1
abundance: .
CDR3nt: TGTGCCAGCAGCCTACTCACTAGCGGAATATACAATGAGCAGTTCTTC
CDR3aa: CASSLLTSGIYNEQFF

v_gene: TRBV7-2
d_gene: .
j_gene: TRBJ2-7
abundance: .
CDR3nt: TGTGCCAGCAGCTTAGGGGCGGGAAACATCTACGAGCAGTACTTC
CDR3aa: CASSLGAGNIYEQYF

v_gene: TRBV4-2
d_gene: .
j_gene: TRBJ2-3
abundance: .
CDR3nt: TGTGCCAGCAGCGCCCGACTGGGGCCTAGCACAGATACGCAGTATTTT
CDR3aa: CASSARLGPSTDTQYF

v_gene: TRBV3-1/TRBV3-2
d_gene: TRBD1
j_gene: TRBJ2-5
abundance: .
CDR3nt: TGTGCCAGCAGCCCCTCGGGTGGAGGACAGGCCTCATCAATGGCCCCAGAGACCCAGTACTTC
CDR3aa: CASSPSGGGQASSMAPETQYF

v_gene: TRBV4-1
d_gene: .
j_gene: TRBJ1-2
abundance: .
CDR3nt: TGCGCCAGCAGCCAAGAGGCAGGAACTAACTATGGCTACACCTTC
CDR3aa: CASSQEAGTNYGYTF

v_gene: TRBV5-8
d_gene: .
j_gene: TRBJ2-3
abundance: .
CDR3nt: TGTGCCAGCAGCTCACAGGGTTTAAGGACAGATACGCAGTATTTT
CDR3aa: CASSSQGLRTDTQYF

v_gene: TRBV6-1
d_gene: .
j_gene: TRBJ1-5
abundance: once
CDR3nt: TGTGCCAGCAGTGAACAGGGTAAGGGCAATCAGCCCCAGCATTTT
CDR3aa: CASSEQGKGNQPQHF

v_gene: TRBV28
d_gene: TRBD1
j_gene: TRBJ2-7
abundance: .
CDR3nt: TGTGCCAGCAGTCCCCAGGGGGCGCAGACAGGTTGGTACGAGCAGTACTTC
CDR3aa: CASSPQGAQTGWYEQYF

v_gene: TRBV10-3
d_gene: TRBD2
j_gene: TRBJ2-3
abundance: .
CDR3nt: TGTGCCATCAGGGAGCGGGAAGTTACAGATACGCAGTATTTT
CDR3aa: CAIREREVTDTQYF

v_gene: TRBV18
d_gene: TRBD1
j_gene: TRBJ1-5
abundance: .
CDR3nt: TGTGCCAGCTCACTTGACAGGGGGCAATTTCAGCCCCAGCATTTT
CDR3aa: CASSLDRGQFQPQHF

v_gene: TRBV4-1
d_gene: .
j_gene: TRBJ2-7
abundance: once
CDR3nt: TGCGCCAGCAGCCAAGGGAGCGCTAGCTCCTACGAGCAGTACTTC
CDR3aa: CASSQGSASSYEQYF

v_gene: TRBV5-4
d_gene: .
j_gene: TRBJ1-1
abundance: .
CDR3nt: TGTGCCAGCAGCTTATCGGGGATTGGGACTGAAGCTTTCTTT
CDR3aa: CASSLSGIGTEAFF

v_gene: TRBV7-3
d_gene: TRBD2
j_gene: TRBJ2-1
abundance: .
CDR3nt: TGTGCCAGCAGCCCAACGACTAGCGGGGTTCACTACAATGAGCAGTTCTTC
CDR3aa: CASSPTTSGVHYNEQFF

v_gene: TRBV27
d_gene: TRBD2
j_gene: TRBJ2-1
abundance: .
CDR3nt: TGTGCCAGCAGTTTACGAAACCTAGCGGGAGGGGCCAATGAGCAGTTCTTC
CDR3aa: CASSLRNLAGGANEQFF

v_gene: TRBV2
d_gene: TRBD2
j_gene: TRBJ2-1
abundance: few
CDR3nt: TGTGCCAGCATGTGGGAGGGAACCTACAATGAGCAGTTCTTC
CDR3aa: CASMWEGTYNEQFF

v_gene: TRBV11-3
d_gene: TRBD2
j_gene: TRBJ2-1
abundance: .
CDR3nt: TGTGCCAGCAGCTTAACTAGCGGGACATACAATGAGCAGTTCTTC
CDR3aa: CASSLTSGTYNEQFF

v_gene: TRBV6-5
d_gene: .
j_gene: TRBJ1-2
abundance: .
CDR3nt: TGTGCCAGCAGCCAGACACCTAACTATGGCTACACCTTC
CDR3aa: CASSQTPNYGYTF

v_gene: TRBV7-8
d_gene: .
j_gene: TRBJ2-2
abundance: .
CDR3nt: TGTGCCAGCAGCTTGAGAGGCGGGAGAGGGGGCACCGGGGAGCTGTTTTTT
CDR3aa: CASSLRGGRGGTGELFF

v_gene: TRBV2
d_gene: .
j_gene: TRBJ2-3
abundance: .
CDR3nt: TGTGCCAGCGGACGGGGGTCGGGGGATACGCAGTATTTT
CDR3aa: CASGRGSGDTQYF

v_gene: TRBV5-1
d_gene: TRBD1
j_gene: TRBJ2-2
abundance: .
CDR3nt: TGCGCCAGCAGCTTGCGGGGACAGGGGGCCGGGGAGCTGTTTTTT
CDR3aa: CASSLRGQGAGELFF

v_gene: TRBV27
d_gene: .
j_gene: TRBJ1-1
abundance: .
CDR3nt: TGTGCCAGCAGCTACCGGACTTCTCCAACTGAAGCTTTCTTT
CDR3aa: CASSYRTSPTEAFF

v_gene: TRBV3-1/TRBV3-2
d_gene: .
j_gene: TRBJ2-5
abundance: .
CDR3nt: TGTGCCAGCAGCCAAGATGAGGCGGGACTGGATTGGGAGACCCAGTACTTC
CDR3aa: CASSQDEAGLDWETQYF

v_gene: TRBV27
d_gene: .
j_gene: TRBJ2-3
abundance: .
CDR3nt: TGTGCCAGCAAAGGACTGTTGAGGGCAGATACGCAGTATTTT
CDR3aa: CASKGLLRADTQYF

v_gene: TRBV6-5
d_gene: TRBD2
j_gene: TRBJ2-3
abundance: .
CDR3nt: TGTGCCAGCAGTTTCCTAGCGGGAGCCTCCACAGATACGCAGTATTTT
CDR3aa: CASSFLAGASTDTQYF